Shown below are 7 T cell receptor beta chains from a single sample sequenced in a study of technical replicates of blood from a few donors. Data came from immunoSEQ multiplex PCR; TCRdb stores just in-frame clones and leaves some out. Of 50,000 to 65,000 clones detected, 80% to 95% appear once; the ten largest clones hold about 4.4%. Source material: PBMCs. The receptors stem from a human donor in good health. Some clones in this sample may be carry-over from other donors' samples.

This chain links TRBV6-6 with TRBJ1-2; the D gene is possibly TRBD1 (6 bases). V lost 10 bases and J lost 7, with 10 bases in between. Germline V CDR1 and CDR2: MNHNY, SVGAGI (reference sequence). This CDR3 contains 10 residues. CDR3: CATGEGGYTF. The CDR3 nucleotides read TGTGCCACAGGGGAGGGTGGCTACACCTTC.

The chain combines TRBV18 with TRBJ1-2; a weak D match, TRBD1 (5 bases). The V end lost 2 bases, the J end lost 3 bases, and 7 bases lay between the germline ends. This CDR3 spans 13 amino acids. Germline CDR1 reads KGHSH; CDR2 reads LQKENI. CDR3 nucleotides: TGTGCCAGCTCACCAAGCAGGGACTATGGCTACACCTTC. Protein product: CASSPSRDYGYTF.

The V gene is TRBV5-4, the J gene TRBJ2-1, with 8 bases that match TRBD2. From germline, CDR1 is SGHNT and CDR2 YYREEE (reference sequence). The CDR3 covers 15 residues. With 1 base clipped from V and 1 base from J, the junction kept 1 base outside the gene matches. CDR3 nucleotide sequence: TGTGCCAGCAGCTTGAGCGGGGGATCCTACAATGAGCAGTTCTTC. Residues: CASSLSGGSYNEQFF.

This clone came up once. The chain is built from TRBV14 and TRBJ2-1; 10 bases agree with TRBD2. From germline, CDR1 is SGHDN and CDR2 FVKESK. V shed 1 base and J 5 bases; nucleotides not matched to a gene: 5. This CDR3 spans 16 amino acids. The CDR3 DNA follows: TGTGCCAGCAGCCAAGTTTGGACTAGCGGCCACAATGAGCAGTTCTTC. Its protein product is CASSQVWTSGHNEQFF.

The gene calls are TRBV7-2 and TRBJ2-7; a possible D gene is TRBD2 (5 bases). CDR1 SGHTA and CDR2 FQGNSA come from the germline V gene. The CDR3 is 13 amino acids. With 3 bases removed from V and 3 bases from J, the gap between germline ends came to 9 bases. The CDR3 is CASSFSAGYEQYF. CDR3 DNA sequence: TGTGCCAGCAGCTTCTCGGCGGGCTACGAGCAGTACTTC.

J is TRBJ2-5 and V is TRBV18; 9 bases line up with TRBD2. The J segment lost 5 bases and the V segment lost 2 bases, leaving 12 bases of the junction unmatched. CDR1 and CDR2 from the germline V gene are KGHSH and LQKENI. The CDR3 is made up of 17 amino acids. For the CDR3, the DNA is TGTGCCAGCTCACCAACGATTCTTAGCGGGAGAGCGGAGACCCAGTACTTC. It specifies CASSPTILSGRAETQYF. Based on the CDR3 plus reference TRBV18 and TRBJ2-5, the full variable domain is NAGVMQNPRHLVRRRGQEARLRCSPMKGHSHVYWYRQLPEEGLKFMVYLQKENIIDESGMPKERFSAEFPKEGPSILRIQQVVRGDSAAYFCASSPTILSGRAETQYFGPGTRLLVL.

The chain combines TRBV7-9 with TRBJ1-1; 11 bases fit TRBD1. The CDR3 loop spans 17 amino acids. From germline, CDR1 is SEHNR and CDR2 FQNEAQ (reference sequence). Trimming cost V 7 bases and J 4 bases; bases outside gene matches: 14. The CDR3 reads CASTDRWTGGRGTEAFF. CDR3 nucleotide sequence: TGTGCCAGCACTGACCGTTGGACAGGGGGCCGGGGCACTGAAGCTTTCTTT. Looking up the rest from reference TRBV7-9 and TRBJ1-1 gives the full variable domain: DTGVSQNPRHKITKRGQNVTFRCDPISEHNRLYWYRQTLGQGPEFLTYFQNEAQLEKSRLLSDRFSAERPKGSFSTLEIQRTEQGDSAMYLCASTDRWTGGRGTEAFFGQGTRLTVV.